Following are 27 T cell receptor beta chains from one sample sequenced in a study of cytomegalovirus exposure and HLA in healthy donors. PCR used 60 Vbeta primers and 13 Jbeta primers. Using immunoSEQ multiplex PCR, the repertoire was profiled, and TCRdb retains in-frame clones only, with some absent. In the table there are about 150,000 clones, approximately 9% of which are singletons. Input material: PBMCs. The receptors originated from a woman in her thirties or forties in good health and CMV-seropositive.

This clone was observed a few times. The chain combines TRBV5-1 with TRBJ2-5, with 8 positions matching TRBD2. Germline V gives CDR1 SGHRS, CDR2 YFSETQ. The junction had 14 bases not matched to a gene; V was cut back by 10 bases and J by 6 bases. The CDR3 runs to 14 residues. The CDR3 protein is CAPSGGGLNKTQYF. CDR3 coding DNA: TGCGCCCCATCCGGGGGGGGTTTGAATAAGACCCAGTACTTC.

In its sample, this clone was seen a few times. In DNA form, the CDR3 reads TGTGCCAGCAGCGAGATGGGGGCGGATGGCTACACCTTC. It yields the protein CASSEMGADGYTF. V gene TRBV27 combines with J gene TRBJ1-2, with D possibly TRBD1 on 6 matching bases. Germline V gives CDR1 MNHEY, CDR2 SMNVEV (reference sequence). V was clipped by 6 bases and J by 6 bases, with 14 bases between them. The CDR3 has 13 residues.

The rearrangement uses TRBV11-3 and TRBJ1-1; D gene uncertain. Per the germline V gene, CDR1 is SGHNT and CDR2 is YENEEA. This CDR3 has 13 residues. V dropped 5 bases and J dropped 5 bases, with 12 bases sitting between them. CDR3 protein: CASSPSGRTEAFF. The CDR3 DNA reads TGTGCCAGCAGCCCTAGCGGAAGGACTGAAGCTTTCTTT.

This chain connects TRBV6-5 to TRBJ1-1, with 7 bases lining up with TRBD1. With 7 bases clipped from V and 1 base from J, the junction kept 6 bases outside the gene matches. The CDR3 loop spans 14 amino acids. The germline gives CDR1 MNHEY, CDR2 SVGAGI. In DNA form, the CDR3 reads TGTGCCAGCAAGGCCGGGACAGAGAACACTGAAGCTTTCTTT. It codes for CASKAGTENTEAFF.

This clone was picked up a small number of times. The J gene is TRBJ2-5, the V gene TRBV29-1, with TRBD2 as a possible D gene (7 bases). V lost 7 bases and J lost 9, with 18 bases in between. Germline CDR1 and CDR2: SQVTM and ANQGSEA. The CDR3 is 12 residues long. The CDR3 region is CSATGGPGAQYF. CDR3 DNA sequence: TGCAGCGCTACCGGGGGGCCTGGAGCCCAGTACTTC.

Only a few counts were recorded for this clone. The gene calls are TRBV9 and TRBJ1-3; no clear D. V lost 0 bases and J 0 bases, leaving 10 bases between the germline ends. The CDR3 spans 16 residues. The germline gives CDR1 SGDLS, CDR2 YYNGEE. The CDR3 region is CASSVGGTGSGNTIYF. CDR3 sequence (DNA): TGTGCCAGCAGCGTAGGAGGAACGGGCTCTGGAAACACCATATATTTT.

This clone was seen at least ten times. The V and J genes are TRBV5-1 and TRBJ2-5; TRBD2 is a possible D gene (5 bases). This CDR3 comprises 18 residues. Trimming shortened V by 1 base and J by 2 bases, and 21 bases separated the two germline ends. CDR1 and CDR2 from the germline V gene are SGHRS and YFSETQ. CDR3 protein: CASSLTPGIARLQETQYF. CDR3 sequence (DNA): TGCGCCAGCAGCTTGACCCCAGGAATAGCGCGGCTGCAAGAGACCCAGTACTTC.

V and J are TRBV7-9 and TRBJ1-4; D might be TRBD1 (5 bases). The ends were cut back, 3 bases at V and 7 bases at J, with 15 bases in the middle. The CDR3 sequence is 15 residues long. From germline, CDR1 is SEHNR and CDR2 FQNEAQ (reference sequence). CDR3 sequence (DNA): TGTGCCAGCAGCTTTTCAGGGACTTTTAGTGAAAAACTGTTTTTT. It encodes CASSFSGTFSEKLFF.

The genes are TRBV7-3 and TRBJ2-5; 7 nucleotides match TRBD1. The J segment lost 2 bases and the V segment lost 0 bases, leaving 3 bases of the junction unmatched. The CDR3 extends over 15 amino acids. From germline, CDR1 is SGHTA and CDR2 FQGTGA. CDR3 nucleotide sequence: TGTGCCAGCAGCTTAACAGGGACAGAACAAGAGACCCAGTACTTC. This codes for CASSLTGTEQETQYF.

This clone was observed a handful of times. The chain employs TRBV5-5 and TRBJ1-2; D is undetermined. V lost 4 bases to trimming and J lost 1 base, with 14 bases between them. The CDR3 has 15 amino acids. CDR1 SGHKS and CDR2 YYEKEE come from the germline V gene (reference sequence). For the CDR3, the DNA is TGTGCCAGCAGCCCGACGGAGCGGGTTAACTATGGCTACACCTTC. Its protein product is CASSPTERVNYGYTF.

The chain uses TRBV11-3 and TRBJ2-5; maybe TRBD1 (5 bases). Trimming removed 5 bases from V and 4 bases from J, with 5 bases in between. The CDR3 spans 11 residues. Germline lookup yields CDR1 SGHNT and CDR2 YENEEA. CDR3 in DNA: TGTGCCAGCAGCAGGGGAGAGACCCAGTACTTC. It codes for CASSRGETQYF.

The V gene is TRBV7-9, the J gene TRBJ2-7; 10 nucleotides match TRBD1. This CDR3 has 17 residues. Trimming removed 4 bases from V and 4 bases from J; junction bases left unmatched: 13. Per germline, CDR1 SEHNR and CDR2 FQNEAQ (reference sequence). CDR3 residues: CASSSTAPGQGRYEQYF. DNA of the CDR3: TGTGCCAGCAGCTCCACTGCCCCGGGACAGGGGAGATACGAGCAGTACTTC.

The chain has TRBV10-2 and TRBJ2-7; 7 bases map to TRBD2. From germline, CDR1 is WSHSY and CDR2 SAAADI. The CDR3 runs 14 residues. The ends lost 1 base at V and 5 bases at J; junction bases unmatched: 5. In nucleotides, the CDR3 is TGCGCCAGCAGTGAGTGGAAAGGGAGGGACGAGCAGTACTTC. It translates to CASSEWKGRDEQYF.

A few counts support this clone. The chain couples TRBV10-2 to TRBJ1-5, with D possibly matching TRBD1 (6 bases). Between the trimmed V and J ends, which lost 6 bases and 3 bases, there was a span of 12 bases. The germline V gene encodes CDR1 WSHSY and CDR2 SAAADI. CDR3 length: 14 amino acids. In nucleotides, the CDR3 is TGCGCCAGCAGACTGACAGGAAACAATCAGCCCCAGCATTTT. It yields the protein CASRLTGNNQPQHF.

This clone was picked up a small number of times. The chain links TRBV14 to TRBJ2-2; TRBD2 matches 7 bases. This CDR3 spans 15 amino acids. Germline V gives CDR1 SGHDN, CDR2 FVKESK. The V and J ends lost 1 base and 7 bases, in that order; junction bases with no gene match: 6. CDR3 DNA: TGTGCCAGCAGCCAAGTAAGGCAGCGGGGCGGGGAGCTGTTTTTT. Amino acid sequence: CASSQVRQRGGELFF. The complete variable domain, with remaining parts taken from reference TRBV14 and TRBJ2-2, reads EAGVTQFPSHSVIEKGQTVTLRCDPISGHDNLYWYRRVMGKEIKFLLHFVKESKQDESGMPNNRFLAERTGGTYSTLKVQPAELEDSGVYFCASSQVRQRGGELFFGEGSRLTVL.

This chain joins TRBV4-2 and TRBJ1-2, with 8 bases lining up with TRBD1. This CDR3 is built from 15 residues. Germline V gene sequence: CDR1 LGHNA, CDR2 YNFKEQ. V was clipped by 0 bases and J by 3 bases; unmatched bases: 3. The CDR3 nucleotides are TGTGCCAGCAGCCAAGAGACAGGGGAGTACTATGGCTACACCTTC. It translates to CASSQETGEYYGYTF.

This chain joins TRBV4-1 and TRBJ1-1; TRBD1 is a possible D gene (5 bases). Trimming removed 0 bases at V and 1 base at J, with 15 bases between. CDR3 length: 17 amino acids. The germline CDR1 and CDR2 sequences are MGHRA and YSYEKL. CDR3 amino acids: CASSQEGGGASNTEAFF. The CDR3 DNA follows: TGCGCCAGCAGCCAAGAGGGCGGCGGGGCTTCGAACACTGAAGCTTTCTTT.

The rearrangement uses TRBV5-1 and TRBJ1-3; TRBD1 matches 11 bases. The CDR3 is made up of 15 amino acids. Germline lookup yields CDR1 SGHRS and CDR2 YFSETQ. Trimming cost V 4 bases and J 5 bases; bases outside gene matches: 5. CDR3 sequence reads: CASSMWTGGRNTIYF. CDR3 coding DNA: TGCGCCAGCAGCATGTGGACAGGGGGCCGAAACACCATATATTTT.

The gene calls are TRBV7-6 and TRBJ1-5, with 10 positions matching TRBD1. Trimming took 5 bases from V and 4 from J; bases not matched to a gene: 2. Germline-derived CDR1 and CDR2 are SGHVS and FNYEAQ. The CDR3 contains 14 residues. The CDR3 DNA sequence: TGTGCCAGCAGCCCGGACAGGGGGAATCAGCCCCAGCATTTT. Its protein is CASSPDRGNQPQHF.

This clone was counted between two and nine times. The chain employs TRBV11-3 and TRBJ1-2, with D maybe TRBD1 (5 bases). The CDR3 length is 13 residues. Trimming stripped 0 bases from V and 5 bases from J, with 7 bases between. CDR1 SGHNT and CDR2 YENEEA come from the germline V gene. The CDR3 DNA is TGTGCCAGCAGCTTAGAAGCAGGGTATGGCTACACCTTC. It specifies CASSLEAGYGYTF.

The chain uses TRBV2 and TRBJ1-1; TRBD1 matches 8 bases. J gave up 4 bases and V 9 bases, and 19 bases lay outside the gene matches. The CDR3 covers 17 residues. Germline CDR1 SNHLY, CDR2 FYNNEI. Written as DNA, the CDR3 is TGTGCCAGTGCTAGCGGACAGGGCGAACCCCGGGCCACTGAAGCTTTCTTT. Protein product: CASASGQGEPRATEAFF.

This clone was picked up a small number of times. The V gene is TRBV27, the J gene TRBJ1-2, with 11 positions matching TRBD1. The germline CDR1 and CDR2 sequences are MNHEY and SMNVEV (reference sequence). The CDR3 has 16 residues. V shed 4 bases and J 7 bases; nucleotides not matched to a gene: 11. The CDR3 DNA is TGTGCCAGCAGTTCGGGTTATGGACAGGGGGCGCGTGGCTACACCTTC. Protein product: CASSSGYGQGARGYTF.

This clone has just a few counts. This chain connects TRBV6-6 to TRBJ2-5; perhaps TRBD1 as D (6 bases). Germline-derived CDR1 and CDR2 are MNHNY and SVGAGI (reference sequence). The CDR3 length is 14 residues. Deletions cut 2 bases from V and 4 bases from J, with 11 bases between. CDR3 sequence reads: CASSYGRGIETQYF. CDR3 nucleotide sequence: TGTGCCAGCAGTTACGGCAGGGGTATAGAGACCCAGTACTTC.

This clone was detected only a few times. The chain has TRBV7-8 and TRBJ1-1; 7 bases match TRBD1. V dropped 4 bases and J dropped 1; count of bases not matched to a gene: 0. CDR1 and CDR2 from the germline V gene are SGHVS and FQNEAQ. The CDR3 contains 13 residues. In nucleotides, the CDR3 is TGTGCCAGCAGCTACAGGGGGAACACTGAAGCTTTCTTT. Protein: CASSYRGNTEAFF.

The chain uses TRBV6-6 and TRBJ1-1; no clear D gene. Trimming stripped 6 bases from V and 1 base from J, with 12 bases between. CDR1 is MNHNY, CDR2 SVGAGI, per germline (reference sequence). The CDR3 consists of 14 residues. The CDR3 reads CASSPPDSNTEAFF. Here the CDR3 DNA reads TGTGCCAGCAGCCCACCTGACTCGAACACTGAAGCTTTCTTT.

The CDR3 is CASNRAGGQTTEAFF. Here the CDR3 DNA reads TGTGCCAGCAATAGGGCGGGGGGGCAGACCACTGAAGCTTTCTTT. The genes are TRBV27 and TRBJ1-1; tentatively, D is TRBD1 (6 bases). CDR1 MNHEY and CDR2 SMNVEV come from the germline V gene (reference sequence). There are 15 residues in the CDR3. V was clipped by 7 bases and J by 4 bases, with 19 bases between them.

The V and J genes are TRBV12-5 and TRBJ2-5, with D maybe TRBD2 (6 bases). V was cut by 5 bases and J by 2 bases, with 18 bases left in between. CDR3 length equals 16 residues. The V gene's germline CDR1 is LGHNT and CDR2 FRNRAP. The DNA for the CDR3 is TGTGCTAGTGGTCCTTCTCGTTCGGGACTTCAAGAGACCCAGTACTTC. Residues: CASGPSRSGLQETQYF.